Shown below are 22 T cell receptor beta chains from a single sample sequenced in a study of shared T cell receptors in the human thymus. TCRdb's copy holds only in-frame clones and misses some; the assay was immunoSEQ multiplex PCR. This table has under 700,000 clones, more than 75% appearing once. The same data also contributed to another study, on human thymus T cells.

Sequenced input: thymocytes. The receptors were sampled from a boy under three years old with a congenital heart defect.

The chain joins TRBV7-2 to TRBJ2-3, with 8 bases fitting TRBD2. The V gene's germline CDR1 is SGHTA and CDR2 FQGNSA. The CDR3 spans 17 residues. J lost 0 bases, V lost 5 bases, and 10 bases had no gene match. CDR3 sequence reads: CASSLTLLADSTDTQYF. CDR3 nucleotides: TGTGCCAGCAGCCTGACGTTACTAGCGGATAGCACAGATACGCAGTATTTT.

The chain carries TRBV7-2 and TRBJ2-4, with a tentative D call TRBD1 (6 bases). Per the germline V gene, CDR1 is SGHTA and CDR2 is FQGNSA. Between the trimmed V and J ends, which lost 2 bases and 3 bases, there was a span of 23 bases. The CDR3 runs 19 residues. CDR3 in amino acids: CASSLPPPLQGHGKNIQYF. The CDR3 bases are TGTGCCAGCAGCTTACCCCCACCACTACAGGGTCATGGCAAAAACATTCAGTACTTC.

CDR3 nucleotide sequence: TGTGCCAGCAGCTCCCAAGGGGTAAACATTCAGTACTTC. This gives the protein CASSSQGVNIQYF. V and J are TRBV28 and TRBJ2-4; possible D gene TRBD1, 5 bases. Per germline, CDR1 MDHEN and CDR2 SYDVKM. V was pared by 6 bases and J by 6 bases, with 12 bases between. The length of the CDR3 is 13 residues. Filled out from reference TRBV28 and TRBJ2-4, the complete variable domain reads DVKVTQSSRYLVKRTGEKVFLECVQDMDHENMFWYRQDPGLGLRLIYFSYDVKMKEKGDIPEGYSVSREKKERFSLILESASTNQTSMYLCASSSQGVNIQYFGAGTRLSVL.

This chain connects TRBV27 to TRBJ1-3; D might be TRBD1 (5 bases). Germline CDR1 and CDR2: MNHEY and SMNVEV (reference sequence). The CDR3 runs to 17 residues. Trimming cost V 0 bases and J 0 bases, with 12 bases left between them. CDR3 residues: CASSLSGEASSGNTIYF. The CDR3 bases are TGTGCCAGCAGTTTATCAGGGGAGGCCTCCTCTGGAAACACCATATATTTT.

This chain joins TRBV5-1 and TRBJ2-1, with 12 bases aligning to TRBD2. The V gene's germline CDR1 is SGHRS and CDR2 YFSETQ. The CDR3 is 21 amino acids. J gave up 7 bases and V 4 bases, and 24 bases lay outside the gene matches. The CDR3 protein is CASSPATGQDLTSGSPNEQFF. CDR3 nucleotide sequence: TGCGCCAGCAGCCCGGCTACGGGACAAGATCTGACTAGCGGGAGTCCGAATGAGCAGTTCTTC. Based on the CDR3 plus reference TRBV5-1 and TRBJ2-1, the full variable domain is KAGVTQTPRYLIKTRGQQVTLSCSPISGHRSVSWYQQTPGQGLQFLFEYFSETQRNKGNFPGRFSGRQFSNSRSEMNVSTLELGDSALYLCASSPATGQDLTSGSPNEQFFGPGTRLTVL.

The CDR3, as DNA: TGCGCCAGCAGCTTAAGCGGGAGGGCCAGGAATGAGCAGTTCTTC. Amino acid sequence: CASSLSGRARNEQFF. V gene TRBV5-1 combines with J gene TRBJ2-1, with 10 bases aligning to TRBD2. Germline CDR1 reads SGHRS; CDR2 reads YFSETQ. This CDR3 is 15 amino acids long. The ends lost 2 bases at V and 7 bases at J; junction bases unmatched: 6.

The chain employs TRBV5-6 and TRBJ1-3, with unresolved D. This CDR3 spans 13 amino acids. Germline lookup yields CDR1 SGHDT and CDR2 YYEEEE. V was trimmed by 5 bases and J by 2 bases, leaving 8 bases between them. CDR3: CASSPQTGNTIYF. CDR3 nucleotide sequence: TGTGCCAGCAGTCCGCAGACTGGAAACACCATATATTTT.

The CDR3 reads CASGRRETYETQYF. The CDR3 DNA sequence: TGTGCCAGCGGACGGCGGGAGACTTACGAGACCCAGTACTTC. The chain combines TRBV11-3 with TRBJ2-5; TRBD2 matches at 7 bases. Germline V gives CDR1 SGHNT, CDR2 YENEEA. This CDR3 region has 14 residues. The V and J ends lost 8 bases and 5 bases, in that order; junction bases with no gene match: 11.

This chain joins TRBV10-2 and TRBJ2-7, with TRBD2 matching 7 bases. V shed 0 bases, J shed 6 bases, and the junction held 8 bases outside the gene matches. This CDR3 contains 15 residues. Germline CDR1 WSHSY, CDR2 SAAADI. The DNA for the CDR3 is TGCGCCAGCAGTGAGTCTGGGGGAGGGCCTTCCGAGCAGTACTTC. This sequence encodes CASSESGGGPSEQYF.

This chain connects TRBV30 to TRBJ1-4, with 9 nucleotides matching TRBD1. The CDR3 loop spans 14 amino acids. The V and J ends lost 5 bases and 3 bases, in that order; junction bases with no gene match: 4. Germline V CDR1 and CDR2: GTSNPN, SVGIG (reference sequence). The CDR3 loop is CAWGTGRANEKLFF. CDR3 nucleotides: TGTGCCTGGGGGACAGGGCGGGCTAATGAAAAACTGTTTTTT.

The V and J genes are TRBV6-5 and TRBJ1-2, with a possible D match to TRBD1 (6 bases). From germline, CDR1 is MNHEY and CDR2 SVGAGI. V was trimmed by 1 base and J by 6 bases, leaving 12 bases between them. The CDR3 loop spans 14 amino acids. Here the CDR3 reads CASSYWTEENGYTF. CDR3 sequence (DNA): TGTGCCAGCAGTTACTGGACAGAAGAGAATGGCTACACCTTC.

V and J are TRBV29-1 and TRBJ2-1, with D perhaps matching TRBD2 (5 bases). The CDR3 has 13 amino acids. With 7 bases removed from V and 5 bases from J, the gap between germline ends came to 15 bases. CDR1 and CDR2 from the germline V gene are SQVTM and ANQGSEA. CDR3 DNA sequence: TGCAGCGGCCGAGAGGGAAAGGACAATGAGCAGTTCTTC. Translated: CSGREGKDNEQFF.

V and J are TRBV7-2 and TRBJ2-7; 9 bases line up with TRBD2. V gave up 8 bases and J gave up 6 bases; unmatched junction bases: 20. Per germline, CDR1 SGHTA and CDR2 FQGNSA. This CDR3 comprises 17 residues. The CDR3 reads CASRSPRGSGSSGEQYF. Written as DNA, the CDR3 is TGTGCCAGCCGCTCCCCAAGGGGTAGCGGGAGTTCGGGCGAGCAGTACTTC.

The J gene is TRBJ1-2, the V gene TRBV28, with 11 bases that match TRBD1. This CDR3 region has 14 residues. J lost 7 bases, V lost 5 bases, and 6 bases had no gene match. Germline V CDR1 and CDR2: MDHEN, SYDVKM. The CDR3 protein is CASSPRDRGIGYTF. CDR3 DNA: TGTGCCAGCAGTCCCCGGGACAGGGGGATTGGCTACACCTTC.

This chain joins TRBV29-1 and TRBJ1-2; no firm D call. With 0 bases removed from V and 0 bases from J, the gap between germline ends came to 11 bases. Germline-derived CDR1 and CDR2 are SQVTM and ANQGSEA. The CDR3 has 15 amino acids. CDR3 sequence: CSVEEADSTNYGYTF. The CDR3 nucleotides are TGCAGCGTTGAAGAGGCGGATTCAACTAACTATGGCTACACCTTC.

This clone showed up just a few times. The chain couples TRBV18 to TRBJ2-5; 7 bases align to TRBD1. The V and J ends lost 5 bases and 5 bases, in that order; junction bases with no gene match: 14. Germline assignment: CDR1 KGHSH and CDR2 LQKENI. The length of the CDR3 is 16 residues. The CDR3 spells CASSSTPGGLWETQYF. The DNA of the CDR3 is TGTGCCAGCTCATCTACTCCAGGGGGTCTTTGGGAGACCCAGTACTTC.

The genes are TRBV4-1 and TRBJ2-1; D gene unclear. CDR1 is MGHRA, CDR2 YSYEKL, per germline. The CDR3 length is 14 residues. V was clipped by 1 base and J by 4 bases, with 8 bases between them. The CDR3 coding sequence is TGCGCCAGCAGCCAAGTCGGCGGATACAATGAGCAGTTCTTC. As protein: CASSQVGGYNEQFF.

The rearrangement uses TRBV19 and TRBJ2-6; 11 bases align to TRBD2. Germline trimming cut 4 bases from V and 4 bases from J; bases unmatched to any gene: 15. CDR1 and CDR2 from the germline V gene are LNHDA and SQIVND (reference sequence). CDR3 length: 20 amino acids. The chain's CDR3 is CASSSNALAGATSGANVLTF. CDR3 DNA sequence: TGTGCCAGTAGTAGCAACGCACTAGCGGGAGCCACCTCCGGGGCCAACGTCCTGACTTTC.

The gene calls are TRBV9 and TRBJ2-1, with D uncertain. This CDR3 has 16 amino acids. From germline, CDR1 is SGDLS and CDR2 YYNGEE. The V end was cut by 1 base, the J end by 9 bases, with 20 bases between. The CDR3 DNA follows: TGTGCCAGCAGCGTAATCGGTGACTCGGCGCGGTCTGAGCAGTTCTTC. Its protein is CASSVIGDSARSEQFF.

V is TRBV6-5 and J is TRBJ1-5, with D maybe TRBD1 (6 bases). With 5 bases removed from V and 3 bases from J, the gap between germline ends came to 11 bases. CDR3 size: 14 residues. In germline, CDR1 is MNHEY, CDR2 SVGAGI. The CDR3 sequence: CASSTGGPNQPQHF. In DNA form, the CDR3 reads TGTGCCAGCAGTACCGGGGGGCCCAATCAGCCCCAGCATTTT.

The genes are TRBV7-9 and TRBJ2-3, with 10 bases identical to TRBD2. CDR3 size: 17 residues. The germline V gene has CDR1 SEHNR and CDR2 FQNEAQ (reference sequence). The V gene end was trimmed by 1 base and the J gene end by 1 base; junction bases not matched to a gene: 5. In DNA form, the CDR3 reads TGTGCCAGCAGCTTAGGGGGGACTAGCGAGCGCACAGATACGCAGTATTTT. Residues: CASSLGGTSERTDTQYF.

V usage is TRBV5-4 and J usage is TRBJ2-7, with TRBD2 matching over 7 bases. The trim removed 0 bases at V and 3 bases at J, leaving 6 bases unmatched. Germline lookup yields CDR1 SGHNT and CDR2 YYREEE (reference sequence). The CDR3 runs to 15 residues. The CDR3 region is CASSLGRGGDYEQYF. In nucleotides, the CDR3 is TGTGCCAGCAGCTTGGGGCGGGGAGGGGACTACGAGCAGTACTTC.